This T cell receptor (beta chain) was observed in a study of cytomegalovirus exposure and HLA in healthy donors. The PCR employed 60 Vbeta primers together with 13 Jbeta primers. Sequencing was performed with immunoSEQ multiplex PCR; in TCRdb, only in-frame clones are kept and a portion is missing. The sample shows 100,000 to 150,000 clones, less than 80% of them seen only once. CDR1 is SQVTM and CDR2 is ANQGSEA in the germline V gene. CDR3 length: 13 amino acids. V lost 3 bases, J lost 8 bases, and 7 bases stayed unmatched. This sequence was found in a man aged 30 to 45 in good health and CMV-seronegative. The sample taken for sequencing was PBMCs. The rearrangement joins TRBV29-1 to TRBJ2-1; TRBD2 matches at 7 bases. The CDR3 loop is CSVESGALDEQFF. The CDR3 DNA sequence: TGCAGCGTTGAGAGCGGGGCCTTGGATGAGCAGTTCTTC.